This T cell receptor beta chain is from a study of T cell therapy after organ transplantation. The overall study: Therapy products were autologous CMV-specific T cells, peptide-expanded for 2 to 3 weeks. Regarding the study as a whole: Effects of concurrent antirejection and antiviral medications were not evaluable. Nonresponder repertoires showed strong pretherapy expansions, barely changing post-therapy. Lower pretherapy CD8 clonality went with larger post-therapy fold change.

The protocol was immunoSEQ multiplex PCR, while the TCRdb copy is restricted to in-frame clones and leaves out a portion. This table holds roughly 48,000 clones, approximately 94% found once. CDR1 and CDR2 from the germline V gene are SEHNR and FQNEAQ (reference sequence). This CDR3 region has 16 residues. V lost 8 bases, J lost 1 base, and 15 bases lay in between. Points on this clone: Its matching antigen is unknown.

The sample was CD8+ T cells from blood, taken before autologous CMV-specific T cell therapy. The chain is built from TRBV7-9 and TRBJ2-6, with D tentatively TRBD1 (8 bases). The receptor was derived from a human patient who had received a solid organ transplant and had CMV disease. The CDR3 DNA reads as TGTGCCAGCGACGGACAGGGACTATCTGGGGCCAACGTCCTGACTTTC. Translation gives CASDGQGLSGANVLTF.